The clone carrying this T cell receptor beta chain was recorded once. Produced via immunoSEQ multiplex PCR; TCRdb's table is partial and in-frame only. The sample carries fewer than 200,000 clones, roughly 87% recorded once. These data originate in a study of blood T cell repertoires in COVID-19. CDR3 length: 13 residues. The ends were cut back, 3 bases at V and 4 bases at J, with 9 bases in the middle. The chain carries TRBV12-3 or TRBV12-4 and TRBJ1-2; D call uncertain. This TCR was recovered from a human donor with acute COVID-19. The donor label of this sample is uncertain. Sequenced sample: PBMCs or T cells enriched from blood (not recorded which). CDR3: CASSLREAYGYTF. DNA for the CDR3: TGTGCCAGCAGTTTGAGGGAGGCCTATGGCTACACCTTC.